This TCR beta chain came from a study of blood T cell repertoires in COVID-19. Study members were between roughly 18 and 100 years old and lived in 24 US regions. CDR3 length equals 13 residues. V trimming: 3 bases; J trimming: 5 bases; junction bases outside the gene matches: 2. Clones were read by immunoSEQ multiplex PCR, and TCRdb kept only the in-frame ones, dropping some. The sample holds approximately 180,000 clones, around 83% seen once. This sequence originates from a man in his forties or fifties who had recovered from COVID-19. The chain is built from TRBV12-3 or TRBV12-4 and TRBJ1-1; 8 bases match TRBD1. The sample taken for sequencing was PBMCs or T cells enriched from blood (not recorded which). CDR3 DNA: TGTGCCAGCAGTTTGGACAGGGTTACTGAAGCTTTCTTT. This translates into CASSLDRVTEAFF.